Below are 27 T cell receptor beta chains sequenced from a single sample in a study of blood T cell repertoires in COVID-19. Some clones are missing from TCRdb's copy, which holds only in-frame ones; the method was immunoSEQ multiplex PCR. Of around 310,000 clones listed, approximately 90% were seen once; the top ten hold approximately 4%. The sequenced sample was peripheral blood. Every receptor here comes from a woman between 50 and 59 years old with active or convalescent COVID-19.

This chain connects TRBV27 to TRBJ1-1; D uncertain. Germline loops: CDR1 MNHEY, CDR2 SMNVEV (reference sequence). The CDR3 extends over 14 amino acids. The V gene lost 5 bases and the J gene lost 6 bases, with 16 bases spanning the gap. This chain's CDR3 is CASSPGNVLSEAFF. Written as DNA, the CDR3 is TGTGCCAGCAGTCCCGGGAACGTACTATCTGAAGCTTTCTTT.

This rearrangement joins TRBV7-3 to TRBJ2-5; 8 nucleotides line up with TRBD2. The V and J ends lost 3 bases and 1 base, in that order; junction bases with no gene match: 4. The CDR3 runs 15 residues. The germline gives CDR1 SGHTA, CDR2 FQGTGA. The CDR3 spells CASSFGGATQETQYF. The CDR3 nucleotides read TGTGCCAGCAGCTTCGGGGGGGCCACCCAAGAGACCCAGTACTTC.

CDR3 bases: TGTGCCAGCAGTTTATCGTGGACAAGGGACACGGATAGCAATCAGCCCCAGCATTTT. Its translation is CASSLSWTRDTDSNQPQHF. This chain joins TRBV27 and TRBJ1-5, with a tentative D call TRBD1 (6 bases). The CDR3 contains 19 residues. The V gene's germline CDR1 is MNHEY and CDR2 SMNVEV (reference sequence). V dropped 0 bases and J dropped 0 bases, with 18 bases sitting between them.

J is TRBJ2-2 and V is TRBV4-2, with 9 bases lining up with TRBD1. This CDR3 has 15 amino acids. Germline loops: CDR1 LGHNA, CDR2 YNFKEQ. The ends lost 5 bases at V and 7 bases at J; junction bases unmatched: 8. CDR3 loop: CASSVVTGGLGELFF. The CDR3 DNA reads as TGTGCCAGCAGCGTCGTAACAGGGGGCCTCGGGGAGCTGTTTTTT.

The chain is built from TRBV18 and TRBJ2-1; TRBD2 is a possible D gene (6 bases). Germline CDR1 is KGHSH and CDR2 is LQKENI. V was cut by 2 bases and J by 2 bases, with 13 bases left in between. The CDR3 is 16 residues long. The CDR3 loop reads CASSPSRLATYNEQFF. The CDR3 DNA sequence: TGTGCCAGCTCACCAAGCCGGCTAGCGACCTACAATGAGCAGTTCTTC.

The chain carries TRBV2 and TRBJ2-1; D is uncertain. Germline CDR1 and CDR2: SNHLY and FYNNEI. The V end was cut by 4 bases, the J end by 9 bases, with 13 bases between. CDR3 length: 13 residues. CDR3 DNA sequence: TGTGCCAGCAGTGGGGCGAAAGAGATTGAGCAGTTCTTC. Protein sequence: CASSGAKEIEQFF.

This clone was counted only a few times. This sequence joins TRBV5-1 and TRBJ2-1; no firm D call. This CDR3 spans 14 amino acids. The V end lost 0 bases, the J end lost 0 bases, and 4 bases lay between the germline ends. Germline V gene lookup returns CDR1 SGHRS and CDR2 YFSETQ. The CDR3 bases are TGCGCCAGCAGCTTGGACAGCTCCTACAATGAGCAGTTCTTC. Its protein is CASSLDSSYNEQFF. Drawing the rest from reference TRBV5-1 and TRBJ2-1, the complete variable domain is KAGVTQTPRYLIKTRGQQVTLSCSPISGHRSVSWYQQTPGQGLQFLFEYFSETQRNKGNFPGRFSGRQFSNSRSEMNVSTLELGDSALYLCASSLDSSYNEQFFGPGTRLTVL.

The V gene is TRBV11-2, the J gene TRBJ2-1, with TRBD2 identical over 8 bases. J lost 7 bases, V lost 1 base, and 6 bases had no gene match. Germline V gene sequence: CDR1 SGHAT, CDR2 FQNNGV. The CDR3 runs 15 residues. The CDR3 protein is CASSLAAGVGNEQFF. CDR3 coding DNA: TGTGCCAGCAGCTTAGCAGCGGGAGTTGGTAATGAGCAGTTCTTC.

This clone was detected a few times. V gene TRBV27 combines with J gene TRBJ2-7, with 13 nucleotides matching TRBD2. CDR3 size: 15 residues. Germline-derived CDR1 and CDR2 are MNHEY and SMNVEV (reference sequence). V was clipped by 0 bases and J by 6 bases; unmatched bases: 2. The CDR3 sequence is CASSLSTSGRGEQYF. The DNA for the CDR3 is TGTGCCAGCAGTTTATCCACTAGCGGGAGGGGCGAGCAGTACTTC.

V gene TRBV29-1 combines with J gene TRBJ2-7; possibly TRBD1 for D (5 bases). This CDR3 has 12 residues. The V end lost 2 bases, the J end lost 4 bases, and 9 bases lay between the germline ends. In germline, CDR1 is SQVTM, CDR2 ANQGSEA. In nucleotides, the CDR3 is TGCAGCGTTGAACAGGGCTTATACGAGCAGTACTTC. Protein: CSVEQGLYEQYF.

This chain links TRBV7-2 with TRBJ2-3, with 11 bases lining up with TRBD2. The CDR3 extends over 14 amino acids. Germline values: CDR1 SGHTA, CDR2 FQGNSA. Germline trimming cut 6 bases from V and 10 bases from J; bases unmatched to any gene: 9. The CDR3 DNA reads as TGTGCCAGCAGTACTAGCGGGGGTCCGAATGCGCAGTATTTT. Translating it yields CASSTSGGPNAQYF.

This chain links TRBV7-3 with TRBJ1-5; 10 bases are shared with TRBD1. V lost 1 base, J lost 2 bases, and 2 bases stayed unmatched. In germline, CDR1 is SGHTA, CDR2 FQGTGA. The CDR3 length is 16 residues. CDR3 DNA sequence: TGTGCCAGCAGCTTAAGTGGACAGGGGGGCAATCAGCCCCAGCATTTT. It codes for CASSLSGQGGNQPQHF.

The chain couples TRBV5-5 to TRBJ2-2; TRBD2 might be the D (6 bases). Trimming cost V 5 bases and J 0 bases, with 14 bases left between them. The V gene's germline CDR1 is SGHKS and CDR2 YYEKEE (reference sequence). This CDR3 has 16 residues. The CDR3 sequence: CASSWIGEANTGELFF. The CDR3 DNA is TGTGCCAGCAGTTGGATAGGGGAGGCGAACACCGGGGAGCTGTTTTTT.

This chain connects TRBV9 to TRBJ1-3; D gene ambiguous. In germline, CDR1 is SGDLS, CDR2 YYNGEE. V gave up 1 base and J gave up 3 bases, with 11 bases separating them. The CDR3 length is 15 residues. CDR3 nucleotide sequence: TGTGCCAGCAGCGTATCCCCAGGCCTTGGAAACACCATATATTTT. Translating gives CASSVSPGLGNTIYF.

The chain links TRBV15 to TRBJ2-1; unclear D gene. The V end lost 4 bases, the J end lost 7 bases, and 5 bases lay between the germline ends. Germline V gives CDR1 LNHNV, CDR2 YYDKDF (reference sequence). There are 11 residues in the CDR3. The CDR3 DNA sequence: TGTGCCACCAGCACTGTAAATGAGCAGTTCTTC. Its translation: CATSTVNEQFF. The complete variable domain, with remaining parts taken from reference TRBV15 and TRBJ2-1, reads DAMVIQNPRYQVTQFGKPVTLSCSQTLNHNVMYWYQQKSSQAPKLLFHYYDKDFNNEADTPDNFQSRRPNTSFCFLDIRSPGLGDTAMYLCATSTVNEQFFGPGTRLTVL.

The chain employs TRBV6-5 and TRBJ1-1; 8 nucleotides match TRBD1. Per germline, CDR1 MNHEY and CDR2 SVGAGI. The CDR3 is 15 residues long. The junction had 2 bases not matched to a gene; V was cut back by 2 bases and J by 0 bases. The CDR3 DNA follows: TGTGCCAGCAGTTACGACAGGGGCGTGAACACTGAAGCTTTCTTT. This translates into CASSYDRGVNTEAFF.

This sequence joins TRBV6-2 or TRBV6-3 and TRBJ2-7; a possible D gene is TRBD1 (6 bases). The germline CDR1 and CDR2 sequences are MNHEY and SVGEGT. V lost 0 bases to trimming and J lost 0 bases, with 12 bases between them. The length of the CDR3 is 16 residues. The CDR3 is CASSYSLDSLSYEQYF. The CDR3 DNA reads as TGTGCCAGCAGTTACTCTCTGGACAGCCTCTCCTACGAGCAGTACTTC.

CDR3 sequence (DNA): TGTGCCACCAGTGATTCGGCTGACTACCAAGAGACCCAGTACTTC. Translating gives CATSDSADYQETQYF. This chain connects TRBV24-1 to TRBJ2-5; D not certain. Deletions cut 2 bases from V and 0 bases from J, with 9 bases between. This CDR3 region has 15 residues. Germline CDR1 reads KGHDR; CDR2 reads SFDVKD.

The chain uses TRBV30 and TRBJ1-1, with 9 bases identical to TRBD1. The CDR3 is 19 residues long. V lost 1 base, J lost 0 bases, and 15 bases stayed unmatched. Germline V gene data show CDR1 as GTSNPN and CDR2 as SVGIG (reference sequence). The CDR3 reads CAWSGISSGQGSMNTEAFF. CDR3 nucleotide sequence: TGTGCCTGGAGTGGTATCTCATCGGGACAGGGTTCCATGAACACTGAAGCTTTCTTT.

This sequence joins TRBV4-3 and TRBJ1-4, with D possibly matching TRBD1 (5 bases). Germline CDR1 reads LGHNA; CDR2 reads YSLEER. The CDR3 runs to 16 residues. The germline V and J ends were trimmed by 0 bases and 6 bases, with 14 bases remaining between them. CDR3 sequence reads: CASSQDWGEYDEKLFF. The DNA for the CDR3 is TGCGCCAGCAGCCAAGATTGGGGGGAATACGATGAAAAACTGTTTTTT.

This chain uses TRBV15 with TRBJ1-1; possible D gene TRBD1, 5 bases. In germline, CDR1 is LNHNV, CDR2 YYDKDF (reference sequence). The CDR3 has 13 amino acids. Trimming stripped 6 bases from V and 6 bases from J, with 14 bases between. CDR3 sequence (DNA): TGTGCCACCAGTATAGGGGTGGCCCCTGAAGCTTTCTTT. This encodes CATSIGVAPEAFF.

The chain is built from TRBV19 and TRBJ1-1; D unclear. CDR3 length: 14 residues. Between the trimmed V and J ends, which lost 3 bases and 5 bases, there was a span of 13 bases. CDR1 is LNHDA, CDR2 SQIVND, per germline (reference sequence). The CDR3 region has the DNA TGTGCCAGTAGTATCGCCCTCGGCGGGACTGAAGCTTTCTTT. The encoded protein is CASSIALGGTEAFF.

The genes are TRBV5-5 and TRBJ1-1; a possible D gene is TRBD1 (5 bases). Germline V gene sequence: CDR1 SGHKS, CDR2 YYEKEE (reference sequence). Trimming took 1 base from V and 9 from J, leaving 13 bases between them. The CDR3 is made up of 13 amino acids. CDR3 region: CASSLLQEHKAFF. The CDR3 DNA sequence: TGTGCCAGCAGCTTGCTACAGGAACATAAAGCTTTCTTT.

The V gene is TRBV12-3 or TRBV12-4, the J gene TRBJ1-1; no definite D call. The CDR3 has 13 amino acids. V was cut by 2 bases and J by 0 bases, with 4 bases left in between. The CDR3 loop is CASSLNLNTEAFF. For the CDR3, the DNA is TGTGCCAGCAGTTTAAACTTGAACACTGAAGCTTTCTTT.

CDR3: CASSLAGGANNSPLHF. CDR3 DNA: TGTGCCAGCAGCCTTGCGGGCGGAGCTAATAATTCACCCCTCCACTTT. The V and J genes are TRBV7-2 and TRBJ1-6, with no clear D. CDR1 SGHTA and CDR2 FQGNSA come from the germline V gene. CDR3 size: 16 residues. V was trimmed by 5 bases and J by 5 bases, leaving 16 bases between them.

This clone was detected once. The V call is TRBV28, the J call TRBJ1-1; D is perhaps TRBD1 (5 bases). V lost 6 bases, J lost 4 bases, and 15 bases lay in between. The CDR3 length is 14 residues. Germline V gene sequence: CDR1 MDHEN, CDR2 SYDVKM. DNA for the CDR3: TGTGCCAGCAGGGCGGGGCCGAAGGCCACTGAAGCTTTCTTT. Translation: CASRAGPKATEAFF.

This clone was seen only a few times. This chain links TRBV19 with TRBJ2-4; weak D call: TRBD2 (5 bases). Trimming left V 6 bases short and J 0 bases short, with 21 bases between. This CDR3 spans 18 amino acids. The germline gives CDR1 LNHDA, CDR2 SQIVND (reference sequence). CDR3 region: CASSPTVVRGRAKNIQYF. The CDR3, as DNA: TGTGCCAGTAGCCCCACGGTCGTACGGGGAAGAGCCAAAAACATTCAGTACTTC. Filled out from reference TRBV19 and TRBJ2-4, the complete variable domain reads DGGITQSPKYLFRKEGQNVTLSCEQNLNHDAMYWYRQDPGQGLRLIYYSQIVNDFQKGDIAEGYSVSREKKESFPLTVTSAQKNPTAFYLCASSPTVVRGRAKNIQYFGAGTRLSVL.